This T cell receptor (beta chain) is drawn from a study of T-cell reconstitution after alpha-beta-depleted transplantation in children. General study points: Surviving recipient cells, namely T cells and thymic progenitors, were the source of high day-60 TCRbeta diversity in some patients. Expanded graft clones, several hundred of them, were reportedly the source of alpha-beta T cells about two months after transplant. It was newly produced T cells that mostly accounted for T-cell counts and diversity one year after transplant.

Germline V CDR1 and CDR2: GTSNPN, SVGIG (reference sequence). This CDR3 is built from 13 residues. The V and J ends lost 2 bases and 9 bases respectively, with 14 bases between them. This clonotype has at least ten counts. Its antigen is not known. A TCRbeta library incorporating unique molecular identifiers was prepared. MiXCR, run by TCRdb on the PCR reads, gives a single entry per CDR3 protein. The table has roughly 150,000 distinct CDR3 sequences, more than 9.5% seen once. The sample in question was PBMCs, obtained before TCRalphabeta/CD19-depleted stem cell transplant. The rearrangement joins TRBV30 to TRBJ2-1; tentatively, D is TRBD1 (5 bases). The sequence derives from a boy aged 2 to 10 with acute myeloid leukemia, due to receive a stem cell transplant. CDR3 in DNA: TGTGCCTGGAGTAACAGGAATTCGGGTGAGCAGTTCTTC. It yields the protein CAWSNRNSGEQFF. Full variable domain (remainder filled in from reference TRBV30 and TRBJ2-1): SQTIHQWPATLVQPVGSPLSLECTVEGTSNPNLYWYRQAAGRGLQLLFYSVGIGQISSEVPQNLSASRPQDRQFILSSKKLLLSDSGFYLCAWSNRNSGEQFFGPGTRLTVL.